These T cell receptor beta chains were read from a single sample in a study of blood T cell repertoires in COVID-19. Clones were read by immunoSEQ multiplex PCR, and TCRdb kept only the in-frame ones, dropping some. The sample has fewer than 150,000 clones, around 90% seen once; the top ten hold 5% to 6%. Sequenced material: peripheral blood. The source of these receptors is a human donor in a cohort sampled during active COVID-19. The CDR3 runs from the conserved cysteine through the conserved F or W. D genes are given only for firm matches. Rows give clone size only sometimes, using once, few, many, or a class for an expanded clone.

d_call: TRBD2; v_call: TRBV7-9; j_call: TRBJ2-3; clone_size: -; cdr3_aa: CASSPLGGGYTQYF; cdr3_nt: TGTGCCAGCAGCCCTTTGGGCGGGGGATATACGCAGTATTTT
d_call: TRBD1; v_call: TRBV24-1; j_call: TRBJ2-2; clone_size: -; cdr3_aa: CATSATGGTGELFF; cdr3_nt: TGTGCCACCAGCGCTACAGGGGGCACCGGGGAGCTGTTTTTT
d_call: -; v_call: TRBV11-2; j_call: TRBJ1-2; clone_size: -; cdr3_aa: CASSLTDKYGYTF; cdr3_nt: TGTGCCAGCAGCTTGACTGATAAGTATGGCTACACCTTC
d_call: -; v_call: TRBV5-4; j_call: TRBJ2-1; clone_size: -; cdr3_aa: CASSLELAAPFF; cdr3_nt: TGTGCCAGCAGCTTGGAATTAGCGGCCCCGTTCTTC
d_call: TRBD1; v_call: TRBV2; j_call: TRBJ2-5; clone_size: -; cdr3_aa: CASSEPVTGTFQETQYF; cdr3_nt: TGTGCCAGCAGTGAACCGGTGACAGGGACATTCCAAGAGACCCAGTACTTC
d_call: -; v_call: TRBV9; j_call: TRBJ1-5; clone_size: -; cdr3_aa: CASSTTDSNQPQHF; cdr3_nt: TGTGCCAGCAGCACAACAGATAGCAATCAGCCCCAGCATTTT
d_call: -; v_call: TRBV9; j_call: TRBJ2-2; clone_size: -; cdr3_aa: CASSAGAVRGGELFF; cdr3_nt: TGTGCCAGCAGCGCTGGAGCGGTTCGGGGCGGGGAGCTGTTTTTT
d_call: TRBD1; v_call: TRBV3-1/TRBV3-2; j_call: TRBJ1-5; clone_size: -; cdr3_aa: CASSQDLEGASFINQPQHF; cdr3_nt: TGTGCCAGCAGCCAAGATCTGGAGGGGGCTAGCTTCATCAATCAGCCCCAGCATTTT
d_call: -; v_call: TRBV5-1; j_call: TRBJ2-6; clone_size: -; cdr3_aa: CASSLDRASGANVLTF; cdr3_nt: TGCGCCAGCAGCTTGGACAGGGCTTCTGGGGCCAACGTCCTGACTTTC
d_call: -; v_call: TRBV10-2; j_call: TRBJ2-1; clone_size: -; cdr3_aa: CASSETLPAASYNEQFF; cdr3_nt: TGCGCCAGCAGCGAGACCCTCCCAGCGGCCTCCTACAATGAGCAGTTCTTC
d_call: -; v_call: TRBV28; j_call: TRBJ1-5; clone_size: once; cdr3_aa: CASSFRDYYSNQPQHF; cdr3_nt: TGTGCCAGCAGTTTCAGGGACTATTATAGCAATCAGCCCCAGCATTTT
d_call: TRBD1; v_call: TRBV10-3; j_call: TRBJ2-1; clone_size: -; cdr3_aa: CAIRAGTGVSNEQFF; cdr3_nt: TGTGCCATCAGGGCCGGGACAGGGGTTAGCAATGAGCAGTTCTTC
d_call: -; v_call: TRBV4-1; j_call: TRBJ1-2; clone_size: -; cdr3_aa: CASSQDPGLNYGYTF; cdr3_nt: TGCGCCAGCAGCCAAGATCCGGGACTAAACTATGGCTACACCTTC
d_call: -; v_call: TRBV15; j_call: TRBJ2-7; clone_size: -; cdr3_aa: CATSRGDREVEEQYF; cdr3_nt: TGTGCCACCAGCAGAGGAGATAGGGAGGTAGAGGAGCAGTACTTC
d_call: -; v_call: TRBV5-1; j_call: TRBJ2-2; clone_size: -; cdr3_aa: CASSSTPRTGELFF; cdr3_nt: TGCGCCAGCAGCTCAACCCCCAGGACCGGGGAGCTGTTTTTT
d_call: TRBD1; v_call: TRBV12-3/TRBV12-4; j_call: TRBJ1-2; clone_size: -; cdr3_aa: CASGTGGSGYTF; cdr3_nt: TGTGCCAGCGGGACAGGGGGAAGTGGCTACACCTTC
d_call: TRBD2; v_call: TRBV11-3; j_call: TRBJ2-7; clone_size: -; cdr3_aa: CASSAGTSGGQQYF; cdr3_nt: TGTGCCAGCAGCGCCGGGACTAGCGGGGGCCAGCAGTACTTC
d_call: TRBD1; v_call: TRBV9; j_call: TRBJ2-7; clone_size: -; cdr3_aa: CASSSSGTGYEQYF; cdr3_nt: TGTGCCAGCAGCTCCTCCGGGACAGGGTACGAGCAGTACTTC
d_call: TRBD2; v_call: TRBV30; j_call: TRBJ2-7; clone_size: -; cdr3_aa: CAWSLAGGYEQYF; cdr3_nt: TGTGCCTGGAGCTTAGCGGGAGGCTACGAGCAGTACTTC
d_call: TRBD2; v_call: TRBV7-3; j_call: TRBJ2-1; clone_size: -; cdr3_aa: CASSRPGASGPLGVNEQFF; cdr3_nt: TGTGCCAGCAGCCGCCCTGGGGCTAGCGGGCCGCTGGGGGTCAATGAGCAGTTCTTC
d_call: TRBD1; v_call: TRBV27; j_call: TRBJ1-2; clone_size: -; cdr3_aa: CASRRTGTGGASSGYTF; cdr3_nt: TGTGCCAGCAGGCGAACCGGGACAGGGGGCGCTTCCTCCGGCTACACCTTC
d_call: TRBD2; v_call: TRBV10-3; j_call: TRBJ2-3; clone_size: -; cdr3_aa: CAISESSPSGGASGTDTQYF; cdr3_nt: TGTGCCATCAGTGAGTCGAGCCCTAGCGGGGGGGCCTCGGGCACAGATACGCAGTATTTT
d_call: TRBD1; v_call: TRBV28; j_call: TRBJ1-2; clone_size: -; cdr3_aa: CASSPLSDPRQGARGYTF; cdr3_nt: TGTGCCAGCAGCCCCCTGTCAGATCCCCGCCAGGGGGCGCGAGGCTACACCTTC
d_call: TRBD1; v_call: TRBV6-5; j_call: TRBJ2-4; clone_size: -; cdr3_aa: CASSFQDRGKNIQYF; cdr3_nt: TGTGCCAGCAGTTTCCAAGACAGGGGAAAAAACATTCAGTACTTC
d_call: TRBD1; v_call: TRBV27; j_call: TRBJ1-5; clone_size: -; cdr3_aa: CASSSQGSNQPQHF; cdr3_nt: TGTGCCAGCAGTTCACAGGGGAGCAATCAGCCCCAGCATTTT
d_call: TRBD1; v_call: TRBV5-1; j_call: TRBJ2-7; clone_size: many; cdr3_aa: CASSLSGQGPYEQYF; cdr3_nt: TGCGCCAGCAGCTTGTCTGGACAGGGACCTTACGAGCAGTACTTC
d_call: -; v_call: TRBV5-1; j_call: TRBJ2-7; clone_size: -; cdr3_aa: CASSFRVGSEQYF; cdr3_nt: TGCGCCAGCAGCTTCAGGGTAGGCTCCGAGCAGTACTTC
d_call: TRBD1; v_call: TRBV23-1; j_call: TRBJ1-1; clone_size: -; cdr3_aa: CASSQSTGTGNTEAFF; cdr3_nt: TGCGCCAGCAGTCAATCGACGGGGACAGGAAACACTGAAGCTTTCTTT
d_call: TRBD1; v_call: TRBV28; j_call: TRBJ1-5; clone_size: once; cdr3_aa: CASSNRQGGNQPQHF; cdr3_nt: TGTGCCAGCAGTAATCGACAGGGGGGAAATCAGCCCCAGCATTTT
d_call: TRBD1; v_call: TRBV30; j_call: TRBJ1-4; clone_size: -; cdr3_aa: CAWSPHQGAEKLFF; cdr3_nt: TGTGCCTGGAGTCCCCACCAGGGGGCTGAAAAACTGTTTTTT
d_call: -; v_call: TRBV7-3; j_call: TRBJ2-3; clone_size: once; cdr3_aa: CASSSQGSLTDTQYF; cdr3_nt: TGTGCCAGCAGCTCGCAGGGAAGCCTCACAGATACGCAGTATTTT
d_call: TRBD2; v_call: TRBV5-1; j_call: TRBJ2-3; clone_size: once; cdr3_aa: CASSPGTNPSTDTQYF; cdr3_nt: TGCGCCAGCAGCCCCGGGACTAACCCTAGCACAGATACGCAGTATTTT
d_call: -; v_call: TRBV10-2; j_call: TRBJ2-1; clone_size: few; cdr3_aa: CASRQRSSYNEQFF; cdr3_nt: TGCGCCAGCAGGCAGCGGAGCTCCTACAATGAGCAGTTCTTC
d_call: -; v_call: TRBV29-1; j_call: TRBJ1-1; clone_size: -; cdr3_aa: CSVDPGRTEAFF; cdr3_nt: TGCAGCGTTGATCCAGGGAGGACTGAAGCTTTCTTT
d_call: -; v_call: TRBV29-1; j_call: TRBJ1-2; clone_size: -; cdr3_aa: CSVGEGYGYTF; cdr3_nt: TGCAGCGTTGGAGAGGGCTACGGCTACACCTTC
d_call: -; v_call: TRBV7-8; j_call: TRBJ2-7; clone_size: -; cdr3_aa: CASSLVGRGIMYEQYF; cdr3_nt: TGTGCCAGCAGCTTAGTCGGTCGGGGAATTATGTACGAGCAGTACTTC
d_call: TRBD2; v_call: TRBV6-4; j_call: TRBJ2-7; clone_size: -; cdr3_aa: CASSERLAGAKSYEQYF; cdr3_nt: TGTGCCAGCAGTGAACGGCTAGCGGGGGCCAAGTCCTACGAGCAGTACTTC
d_call: TRBD1; v_call: TRBV7-2; j_call: TRBJ1-1; clone_size: -; cdr3_aa: CASSSYGQGVEAFF; cdr3_nt: TGTGCCAGCAGCTCATACGGACAGGGGGTTGAAGCTTTCTTT
d_call: -; v_call: TRBV7-2; j_call: TRBJ2-2; clone_size: -; cdr3_aa: CASSLPGELFF; cdr3_nt: TGTGCCAGCAGCTTACCTGGGGAGCTGTTTTTT
d_call: TRBD2; v_call: TRBV6-1; j_call: TRBJ2-2; clone_size: -; cdr3_aa: CASSELAGGTGELFF; cdr3_nt: TGTGCCAGCAGTGAACTAGCGGGGGGCACCGGGGAGCTGTTTTTT
d_call: -; v_call: TRBV7-3; j_call: TRBJ2-1; clone_size: -; cdr3_aa: CASSPRRGGYLGREHNEQFF; cdr3_nt: TGTGCCAGCAGCCCCCGAAGGGGGGGGTACCTCGGGCGGGAGCACAATGAGCAGTTCTTC
d_call: TRBD2; v_call: TRBV5-4; j_call: TRBJ2-1; clone_size: -; cdr3_aa: CASSSGTSNEQFF; cdr3_nt: TGTGCCAGCAGCTCCGGGACTAGTAATGAGCAGTTCTTC
d_call: -; v_call: TRBV28; j_call: TRBJ1-4; clone_size: -; cdr3_aa: CASSLQRLATNEKLFF; cdr3_nt: TGTGCCAGCAGTTTACAAAGACTTGCAACTAATGAAAAACTGTTTTTT
d_call: TRBD2; v_call: TRBV19; j_call: TRBJ2-1; clone_size: -; cdr3_aa: CASSPGGLAGEQFF; cdr3_nt: TGTGCCAGTAGTCCCGGGGGACTAGCGGGAGAGCAGTTCTTC
d_call: -; v_call: TRBV5-1; j_call: TRBJ2-5; clone_size: -; cdr3_aa: CASSLGYAGRGETQYF; cdr3_nt: TGCGCCAGCAGCTTGGGATATGCAGGACGGGGAGAGACCCAGTACTTC
d_call: TRBD1; v_call: TRBV7-9; j_call: TRBJ1-3; clone_size: few; cdr3_aa: CASSSGTAGNTIYF; cdr3_nt: TGTGCCAGCAGCTCCGGGACAGCAGGAAACACCATATATTTT
d_call: TRBD1; v_call: TRBV28; j_call: TRBJ1-6; clone_size: once; cdr3_aa: CASGDRGRNSPLHF; cdr3_nt: TGTGCCAGCGGGGACAGGGGGCGAAATTCACCCCTCCACTTT
d_call: -; v_call: TRBV6-5; j_call: TRBJ1-2; clone_size: -; cdr3_aa: CASRTGGTDYTF; cdr3_nt: TGTGCCAGCAGGACGGGGGGCACTGACTACACCTTC
d_call: -; v_call: TRBV6-5; j_call: TRBJ1-4; clone_size: -; cdr3_aa: CASSRQVDREKLFF; cdr3_nt: TGTGCCAGCAGTCGACAGGTAGATCGGGAAAAACTGTTTTTT
d_call: -; v_call: TRBV2; j_call: TRBJ2-2; clone_size: -; cdr3_aa: CASLARNTGELFF; cdr3_nt: TGTGCCAGCTTGGCTCGGAACACCGGGGAGCTGTTTTTT
d_call: TRBD1; v_call: TRBV28; j_call: TRBJ2-7; clone_size: -; cdr3_aa: CASGTGTANYEQYF; cdr3_nt: TGTGCCAGCGGAACCGGGACAGCTAACTACGAGCAGTACTTC
d_call: -; v_call: TRBV10-1; j_call: TRBJ1-2; clone_size: -; cdr3_aa: CARWGEGGYGYTF; cdr3_nt: TGCGCCAGATGGGGGGAGGGGGGCTATGGCTACACCTTC
d_call: -; v_call: TRBV7-6; j_call: TRBJ2-1; clone_size: -; cdr3_aa: CASSNPRRNNEQFF; cdr3_nt: TGTGCCAGCAGCAACCCCAGGCGCAACAATGAGCAGTTCTTC
d_call: -; v_call: TRBV5-1; j_call: TRBJ2-7; clone_size: -; cdr3_aa: CASSLAGSFGYEQYF; cdr3_nt: TGCGCCAGCAGCTTGGCCGGGAGTTTTGGCTACGAGCAGTACTTC
d_call: -; v_call: TRBV27; j_call: TRBJ2-1; clone_size: -; cdr3_aa: CASSFNPTRAAYNEQFF; cdr3_nt: TGTGCCAGCAGTTTCAACCCAACGAGAGCGGCCTACAATGAGCAGTTCTTC
d_call: -; v_call: TRBV2; j_call: TRBJ2-7; clone_size: -; cdr3_aa: CASSDGRGSSGEQYF; cdr3_nt: TGTGCCAGCAGTGATGGGCGGGGATCTTCGGGCGAGCAGTACTTC
d_call: -; v_call: TRBV7-6; j_call: TRBJ1-1; clone_size: -; cdr3_aa: CASSLEQGTEAFF; cdr3_nt: TGTGCCAGCAGCTTAGAGCAGGGCACTGAAGCTTTCTTT
d_call: TRBD1; v_call: TRBV28; j_call: TRBJ2-2; clone_size: -; cdr3_aa: CASRTGGGYFYPQNTGELFF; cdr3_nt: TGTGCCAGCAGAACAGGGGGCGGGTATTTCTACCCTCAGAACACCGGGGAGCTGTTTTTT
d_call: TRBD2; v_call: TRBV6-2/TRBV6-3; j_call: TRBJ2-5; clone_size: -; cdr3_aa: CASSYTSVVTQYF; cdr3_nt: TGTGCCAGCAGTTACACTAGCGTAGTGACCCAGTACTTC
d_call: -; v_call: TRBV19; j_call: TRBJ2-2; clone_size: once; cdr3_aa: CASSSWGRGRPGELFF; cdr3_nt: TGTGCCAGTAGCTCCTGGGGCAGGGGACGGCCCGGGGAGCTGTTTTTT